Below are 8 T cell receptor beta chains sequenced from a single sample in a study of blood T cell repertoires in COVID-19 (dated by TCRdb to 2018 to 2021). The protocol used for the library was the immunoSEQ multiplex PCR assay. TCRdb re-hosts the immuneACCESS table, in-frame sequences only. Its copies lack some clones; in the studies checked, an unresolved V gene accounts for under half of them, and the cause for the rest is not known. In all, the sample holds fewer than 250,000 clones, and around 83% of those were seen once. The ten largest account for under 3% of the sample. Sequenced: peripheral blood. These TCRs come from a man aged 50 or older with active or convalescent COVID-19.

This chain connects TRBV7-9 to TRBJ2-5; 12 bases are a match to TRBD2. The junction had 5 bases not matched to a gene; V was cut back by 0 bases and J by 3 bases. Per the germline V gene, CDR1 is SEHNR and CDR2 is FQNEAQ (reference sequence). This CDR3 is 17 amino acids long. In DNA, the CDR3 is TGTGCCAGCAGCTTAGCCCTAGCGGGAGGGCAGAAAGAGACCCAGTACTTC. Its translation is CASSLALAGGQKETQYF.

The chain combines TRBV10-2 with TRBJ1-4; perhaps TRBD1 as D (5 bases). The CDR3 has 14 residues. Germline V gene lookup returns CDR1 WSHSY and CDR2 SAAADI. Trimming removed 2 bases from V and 3 bases from J, with 7 bases in between. The CDR3 DNA follows: TGCGCCAGCAGTGAGACAGGCCCTAATGAAAAACTGTTTTTT. It yields the protein CASSETGPNEKLFF.

The CDR3 nucleotides read TGTGCCAGCAGTTACAAGGGGGCGGACACTGAAGCTTTCTTT. Protein: CASSYKGADTEAFF. The V gene is TRBV6-6, the J gene TRBJ1-1; TRBD1 aligns across 7 bases. This CDR3 spans 14 amino acids. V dropped 2 bases and J dropped 3; count of bases not matched to a gene: 3. Per germline, CDR1 MNHNY and CDR2 SVGAGI (reference sequence).

This clone occurred once. Because the CDR3 is missing its conserved closing phenylalanine or tryptophan, this is likely a read error. It is unclear where the CDR3 begins or ends on the DNA, so no DNA is shown, and the CDR3 is as TCRdb lists it. The V and J genes are TRBV21-1 and TRBJ2-7; the DNA was not compared with TRBD2, the D call given in the table. TRBV21-1 is a recognized pseudogene. The CDR3 spans 13 residues, counting both ends. The CDR3 loop is CASSNAFSGEAPT.

The rearrangement links TRBV7-2 to TRBJ2-1; 7 bases map to TRBD1. CDR1 SGHTA and CDR2 FQGNSA come from the germline V gene. This CDR3 is 15 amino acids long. The V gene end was trimmed by 7 bases and the J gene end by 9 bases; junction bases not matched to a gene: 15. The CDR3 bases are TGTGCCAGCAACTACCGAGGGGGCAGTCTCAGTGAGCAGTTCTTC. Translating gives CASNYRGGSLSEQFF.

This chain connects TRBV2 to TRBJ1-5; 7 bases line up with TRBD1. Germline V gene sequence: CDR1 SNHLY, CDR2 FYNNEI. J was trimmed by 6 bases and V by 7 bases; bases with no gene match: 9. The CDR3 extends over 14 amino acids. The CDR3 reads CASKTDREGQPQHF. For the CDR3, the DNA is TGTGCCAGCAAGACCGACAGGGAAGGTCAGCCCCAGCATTTT.

The chain joins TRBV18 to TRBJ2-1, with D unclear. The CDR3 runs 13 residues. With 2 bases removed from V and 7 bases from J, the gap between germline ends came to 9 bases. Germline-derived CDR1 and CDR2 are KGHSH and LQKENI. CDR3 nucleotide sequence: TGTGCCAGCTCACCAACGGGTAGAAATGAGCAGTTCTTC. Its protein is CASSPTGRNEQFF.

The chain joins TRBV7-9 to TRBJ1-2, with a tentative D call TRBD1 (5 bases). The germline V gene encodes CDR1 SEHNR and CDR2 FQNEAQ (reference sequence). The V gene lost 9 bases and the J gene lost 7 bases, with 9 bases spanning the gap. The CDR3 extends over 10 amino acids. The CDR3 is CASGATGYTF. CDR3 DNA sequence: TGTGCCAGTGGGGCGACTGGCTACACCTTC.